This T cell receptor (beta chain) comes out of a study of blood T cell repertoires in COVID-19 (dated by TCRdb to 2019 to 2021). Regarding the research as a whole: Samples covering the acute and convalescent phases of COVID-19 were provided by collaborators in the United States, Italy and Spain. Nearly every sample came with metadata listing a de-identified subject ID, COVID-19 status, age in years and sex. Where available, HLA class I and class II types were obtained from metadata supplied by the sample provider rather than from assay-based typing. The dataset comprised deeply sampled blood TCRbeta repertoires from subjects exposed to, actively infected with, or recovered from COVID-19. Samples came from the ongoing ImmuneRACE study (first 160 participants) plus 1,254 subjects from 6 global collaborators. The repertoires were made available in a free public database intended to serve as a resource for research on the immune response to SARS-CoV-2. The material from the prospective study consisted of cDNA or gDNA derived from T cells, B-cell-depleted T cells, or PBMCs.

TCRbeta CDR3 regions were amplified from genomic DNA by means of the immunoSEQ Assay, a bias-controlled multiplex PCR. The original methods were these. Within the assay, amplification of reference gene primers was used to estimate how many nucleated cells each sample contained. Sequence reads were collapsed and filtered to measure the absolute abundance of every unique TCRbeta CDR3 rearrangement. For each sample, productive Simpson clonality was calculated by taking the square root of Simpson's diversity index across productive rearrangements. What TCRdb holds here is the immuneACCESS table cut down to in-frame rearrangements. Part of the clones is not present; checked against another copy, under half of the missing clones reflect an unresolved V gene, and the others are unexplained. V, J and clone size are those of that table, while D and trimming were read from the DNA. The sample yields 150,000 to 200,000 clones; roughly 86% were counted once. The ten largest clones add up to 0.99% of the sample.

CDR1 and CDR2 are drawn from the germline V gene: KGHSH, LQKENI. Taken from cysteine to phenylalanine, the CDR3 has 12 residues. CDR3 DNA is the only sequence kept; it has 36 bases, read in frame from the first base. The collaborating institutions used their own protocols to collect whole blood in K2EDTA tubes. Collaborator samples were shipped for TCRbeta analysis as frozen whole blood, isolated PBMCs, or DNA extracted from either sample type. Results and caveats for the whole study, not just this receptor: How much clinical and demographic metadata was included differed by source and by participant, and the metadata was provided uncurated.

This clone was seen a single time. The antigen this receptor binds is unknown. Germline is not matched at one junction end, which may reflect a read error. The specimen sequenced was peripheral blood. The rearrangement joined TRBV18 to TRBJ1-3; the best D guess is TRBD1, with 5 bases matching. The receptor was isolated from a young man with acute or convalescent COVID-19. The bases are TGTGCCAGCTCGCAAGGGGCTCAGGACACATCTTTT. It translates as CASSQGAQDTSF. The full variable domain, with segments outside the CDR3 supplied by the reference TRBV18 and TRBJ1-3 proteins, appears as NAGVMQNPRHLVRRRGQEARLRCSPMKGHSHVYWYRQLPEEGLKFMVYLQKENIIDESGMPKERFSAEFPKEGPSILRIQQVVRGDSAAYFCASSQGAQDTSFGEGSWLTVV.